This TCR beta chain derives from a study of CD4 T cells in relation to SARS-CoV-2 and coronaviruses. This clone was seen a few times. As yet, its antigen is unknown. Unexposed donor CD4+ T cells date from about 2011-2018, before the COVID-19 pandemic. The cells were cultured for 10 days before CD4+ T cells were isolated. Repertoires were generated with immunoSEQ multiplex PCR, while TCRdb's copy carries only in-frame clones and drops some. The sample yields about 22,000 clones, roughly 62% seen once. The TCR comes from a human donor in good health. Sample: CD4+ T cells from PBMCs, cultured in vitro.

CDR3 region: CASSLGSVSNQPQHF. CDR3 DNA: TGTGCCAGCAGCTTAGGATCGGTTAGCAATCAGCCCCAGCATTTT. The chain carries TRBV7-2 and TRBJ1-5, with D unclear. Germline CDR1 is SGHTA and CDR2 is FQGNSA. The CDR3 runs 15 residues. V dropped 1 base and J dropped 0 bases, with 7 bases sitting between them.